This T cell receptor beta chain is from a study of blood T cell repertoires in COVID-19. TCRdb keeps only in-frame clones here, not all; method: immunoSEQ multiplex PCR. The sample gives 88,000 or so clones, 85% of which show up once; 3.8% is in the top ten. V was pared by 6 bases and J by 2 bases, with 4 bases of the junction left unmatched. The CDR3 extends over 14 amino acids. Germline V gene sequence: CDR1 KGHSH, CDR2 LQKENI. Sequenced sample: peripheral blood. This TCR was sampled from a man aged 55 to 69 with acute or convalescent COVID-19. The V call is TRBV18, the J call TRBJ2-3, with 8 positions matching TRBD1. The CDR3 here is CASSGGQDTDTQYF. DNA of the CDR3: TGTGCCAGCTCCGGGGGACAGGACACAGATACGCAGTATTTT.